This is a list of T cell receptor beta chains from one sample in a study of OX40 agonist ivuxolimab in advanced cancers. Repertoires were generated with immunoSEQ multiplex PCR, while TCRdb's copy carries only in-frame clones and drops some. The sample has about 81,000 clones, roughly 91% seen once. Material: CD4+ or CD8+ T cells sorted from blood, obtained in a trial of the OX40 agonist ivuxolimab. The source of these receptors is an adult with an advanced solid tumor such as melanoma, head and neck, liver or kidney cancer. CDR3s include the opening cysteine and the closing phenylalanine or tryptophan. Some rows have no size entry. The others give once, few or many, or a class for an expanded clone.

>few|14|TRBV10-1
CASSESGRDYGYTF
>few|15|TRBV7-9
CASSLASQPEETQYF
>once|16|TRBV10-3
CAISDPVAGDYNEQFF
>-|16|TRBV7-2
CASSLVGEGASTEAFF
>-|11|TRBV14
CASSQAHEQFF
>-|16|TRBV11-2
CASSLPLLGDLDTQYF
>-|15|TRBV27
CASRPSFGGSYEQYF
>-|12|TRBV27
CASSPKGLAQYF
>-|12|TRBV7-2
CASSSTSYEQYF
>-|13|TRBV4-3
CASSQGGFDEQYF
>-|14|TRBV6-6
CASSYSGQSYEQYF
>-|14|TRBV27
CASSLSRGNTEAFF
>-|11|TRBV23-1
CASSPGHGYTF
>-|15|TRBV23-1
CASSVWKEGVYGYTF
>few|13|TRBV4-1
CASSQGQNQPQHF
>-|15|TRBV9
CASSVGTSIPDTQYF
>-|18|TRBV7-8
CASSFPGLAGGKTGELFF
>once|15|TRBV28
CASSLLAVNTGELFF
>-|18|TRBV7-6
CASSLGAPGTSLTGELFF
>-|15|TRBV19
CASSPAGQVIYEQYF